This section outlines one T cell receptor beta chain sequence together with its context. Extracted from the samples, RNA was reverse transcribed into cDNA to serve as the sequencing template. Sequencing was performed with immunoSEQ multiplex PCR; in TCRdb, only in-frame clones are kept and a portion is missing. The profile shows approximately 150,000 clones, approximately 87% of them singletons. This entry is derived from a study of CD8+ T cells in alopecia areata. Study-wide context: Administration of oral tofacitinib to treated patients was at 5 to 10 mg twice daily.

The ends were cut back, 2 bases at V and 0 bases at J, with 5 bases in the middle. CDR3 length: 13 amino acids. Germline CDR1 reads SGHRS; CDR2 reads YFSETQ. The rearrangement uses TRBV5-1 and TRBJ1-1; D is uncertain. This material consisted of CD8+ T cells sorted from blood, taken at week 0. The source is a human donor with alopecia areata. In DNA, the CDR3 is TGCGCCAGCAGCTTCCATTTGAACACTGAAGCTTTCTTT. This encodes CASSFHLNTEAFF.